This TCR beta chain was sequenced in a study of blood T cell repertoires in COVID-19. The wider study: Sites in the United States, Italy and Spain provided acute and convalescent COVID-19 samples. T cells, B-cell-depleted T cells, or PBMCs supplied cDNA or gDNA.

Original methodology: Reference gene primer amplification yielded estimated nucleated cell counts. TCRdb's copy holds only in-frame clones and misses some; the assay was immunoSEQ multiplex PCR. The V and J calls and the clone size are those of that table, but D and trimming were determined from the DNA. The table has 14,000 to 15,000 clones, approximately 92% seen once. Germline loops: CDR1 WSHSY, CDR2 SAAADI. CDR3 length equals 13 residues. The J segment lost 5 bases and the V segment lost 4 bases, leaving 0 bases of the junction unmatched. The specimen was peripheral blood. The J gene is TRBJ2-5, the V gene TRBV10-2, with TRBD2 matching 11 bases. The clonotype originates from a human donor with active COVID-19. The donor label of this sample is uncertain. The CDR3 DNA follows: TGCGCCAGCAGTGGACTAGCGGGGGAGACCCAGTACTTC. Amino acids: CASSGLAGETQYF.